A few counts support the clone carrying this TCR beta chain. The antigen is undetermined. The data were taken from a study of identical twins. Regarding the study as a whole: Models underestimated how often monozygotic twins shared out-of-frame TCR alpha. Invariant MAIT and iNKT cells are populations that could partly confound zero-insertion analyses. With abundant cord blood beta clonotypes, insertions were fewer; memory repertoires showed no such pattern.

From the 5' RACE reads, TCRdb called clonotypes with MiXCR, one entry per CDR3 protein. The sample contains 1.5 million to 2 million distinct CDR3 sequences, 32% of which appear only once. Germline CDR1 is SGHRS and CDR2 is YFSETQ. J gave up 3 bases and V 3 bases, and 2 bases lay outside the gene matches. This CDR3 has 16 residues. Everyone who donated was a healthy Caucasian. The origin of this receptor is a newborn girl in good health. V and J are TRBV5-1 and TRBJ2-1; 14 positions agree with TRBD2. Sequencing was performed on cord blood. The CDR3 DNA is TGCGCCAGCAGCTGGGGGACTAGCGGGGGCTACAATGAGCAGTTCTTC. Its translation: CASSWGTSGGYNEQFF.